Shown below are 30 T cell receptor beta chains from a single sample sequenced in a study of CD4 and CD8 cells across lung adenocarcinoma regions. TCRdb reprocessed the PCR reads via MiXCR and lists one record per CDR3 protein. Of around 15,000 distinct CDR3 sequences in the sample, roughly 48% were seen once. Sequenced input: CD4+ T cells from the center of a lung tumor. The receptors were gathered from a male donor with lung adenocarcinoma. The CD4 and CD8 labels of this study may be unreliable.

The chain recombines TRBV6-1 with TRBJ2-2; 8 bases line up with TRBD2. Near its end, the DNA agrees better with TRBJ2-3, so the J call may be wrong. Germline assignment: CDR1 MNHNS and CDR2 SASEGT. The CDR3 has 15 residues. This chain's CDR3 is CASHLKQAGAGKQYF. In nucleotides, the CDR3 is TGTGCCAGTCACTTGAAACAAGCGGGAGCAGGTAAGCAGTATTTT.

This clonotype is labeled as medium-sized. The genes are TRBV6-1 and TRBJ2-5; D gene uncertain. The J call is uncertain, as TRBJ2-7 better fits the DNA end. Germline V gives CDR1 MNHNS, CDR2 SASEGT. The CDR3 length is 14 residues. The CDR3 protein is CATAPMSVAYEQYF. CDR3 sequence (DNA): TGTGCCACCGCACCTATGAGCGTAGCCTACGAGCAGTACTTC.

By share, this clonotype counts as medium-sized (0.01 to 0.1%). DNA for the CDR3: TGTGCCAGCAGTGAAGGGCTGGGCAGGAGCTCCTACAATGAGCAGTTCTTC. This encodes CASSEGLGRSSYNEQFF. The chain links TRBV6-1 to TRBJ2-1; D uncertain. Trimming removed 1 base from V and 0 bases from J, with 13 bases in between. Germline lookup yields CDR1 MNHNS and CDR2 SASEGT. The CDR3 is made up of 17 amino acids.

As regards this clonotype: Lacking the conserved final phenylalanine or tryptophan, this CDR3 likely reflects a read error. J is TRBJ2-3 and V is TRBV27; D is uncertain. The DNA end favors TRBJ1-5, so the J call may be wrong. The CDR3 is made up of 14 amino acids. The germline V gene encodes CDR1 MNHEY and CDR2 SMNVEV (reference sequence). The CDR3 region has the DNA TGTGCCAGCAGTTTCTTAACAGCAACAGATACGCAGCATGTT. Residues: CASSFLTATDTQHV.

Sample share makes this clonotype medium-sized. This rearrangement joins TRBV27 to TRBJ2-1; possibly TRBD1 for D (6 bases). Germline CDR1 and CDR2: MNHEY and SMNVEV (reference sequence). V was trimmed by 3 bases and J by 5 bases, leaving 17 bases between them. This CDR3 is built from 16 residues. The CDR3 nucleotides are TGTGCCAGCAGTTTCCTAATGAGGGGGTGGGACAATGAGCAGTTCTTC. It codes for CASSFLMRGWDNEQFF.

The CDR3 DNA reads TGCGCCAGCAGCCACACAGGGTTGGATGGCTACACCTTC. Translating it yields CASSHTGLDGYTF. This chain joins TRBV4-1 and TRBJ1-2, with TRBD1 as a possible D gene (6 bases). V lost 3 bases to trimming and J lost 6 bases, with 11 bases between them. The CDR3 consists of 13 residues. Germline CDR1 is MGHRA and CDR2 is YSYEKL.

This chain connects TRBV6-1 to TRBJ2-7, with 9 bases aligning to TRBD1. Trimming at V came to 6 bases and at J to 3 bases, leaving 6 bases not matched to a gene. Germline lookup yields CDR1 MNHNS and CDR2 SASEGT. The CDR3 loop spans 14 amino acids. CDR3 loop: CASSPGQGGYEQYF. CDR3 coding DNA: TGTGCCAGCAGCCCGGGACAGGGTGGCTACGAGCAGTACTTC.

The genes are TRBV6-1 and TRBJ2-5; the match to TRBD1 covers 12 bases. Germline trimming cut 6 bases from V and 3 bases from J; bases unmatched to any gene: 5. Germline V CDR1 and CDR2: MNHNS, SASEGT. The CDR3 runs 15 residues. CDR3 loop: CASRRGTGGKETQYF. As DNA, the CDR3 is TGTGCCAGCAGGCGCGGGACAGGGGGCAAAGAGACCCAGTACTTC.

By share of the sample, this clonotype is medium-sized (0.01 to 0.1%). V is TRBV27 and J is TRBJ1-2; tentative D call: TRBD1 (6 bases). V was cut by 6 bases and J by 4 bases, with 21 bases left in between. The V gene's germline CDR1 is MNHEY and CDR2 SMNVEV (reference sequence). The CDR3 extends over 16 amino acids. The CDR3 region has the DNA TGTGCCAGCAGCCCTCAAATGGACAGACCGCTCTATGGCTACACCTTC. Translating it yields CASSPQMDRPLYGYTF.

About this clonotype: Sequence at one end of the junction differs from germline and may be a read error. The chain couples TRBV6-1 to TRBJ2-4; TRBD2 matches at 9 bases. Germline V CDR1 and CDR2: MNHNS, SASEGT. The CDR3 is made up of 15 amino acids. The CDR3 nucleotides read TGTGCCAGGGGTGAAGGGGGTAGCGGGAGAAACATCCAGTACTTC. This translates into CARGEGGSGRNIQYF.

The chain uses TRBV12-3 or TRBV12-4 and TRBJ2-3, with D perhaps assigned TRBD1 or TRBD2 (5 bases each). The J call may be wrong; the DNA end is better matched by TRBJ2-7. The CDR3 covers 14 residues. The CDR3 DNA reads as TGTGCCAGCGTCGACGGGGCGGCGACAGATACGCAGTACTTC. Protein: CASVDGAATDTQYF.

This clonotype showed up just a few times. The CDR3 is CASSSYLSTDTQYF. The CDR3 bases are TGTGCCAGCAGCTCCTATCTGAGCACAGATACGCAGTATTTT. The chain recombines TRBV9 with TRBJ2-3, with D hard to call. Germline-derived CDR1 and CDR2 are SGDLS and YYNGEE. The CDR3 contains 14 residues. Trimming removed 4 bases at V and 0 bases at J, with 9 bases between.

The chain links TRBV12-3 or TRBV12-4 to TRBJ1-6; D not certain. The V end was cut by 2 bases, the J end by 10 bases, with 3 bases between. There are 11 residues in the CDR3. The CDR3 spells CASSLNSPLHF. In DNA, the CDR3 is TGTGCCAGCAGTTTAAACTCACCCCTCCACTTT.

In this sample, this clonotype turned up many times. This sequence joins TRBV6-1 and TRBJ2-5, with D perhaps matching TRBD2 (6 bases). The closer fit of TRBJ2-7 to the DNA end suggests the J call may be wrong. Germline-derived CDR1 and CDR2 are MNHNS and SASEGT. This CDR3 is built from 13 residues. For the CDR3, the DNA is TGTGCCACAAACCCGGGACTGTTCTACGAGCAGTACTTC. Protein sequence: CATNPGLFYEQYF.

The chain recombines TRBV7-6 with TRBJ2-3; 9 bases line up with TRBD2. Germline CDR1 reads SGHVS; CDR2 reads FNYEAQ. This CDR3 is built from 16 residues. J gave up 9 bases and V 7 bases, and 17 bases lay outside the gene matches. The CDR3 nucleotides are TGTGCCAGCACCTCCGCGGGGCGGGAGGGCAAAAACACGCAGTATTTT. Translating gives CASTSAGREGKNTQYF.

This clonotype is medium-sized (0.01 to 0.1%) within its sample. This chain connects TRBV10-2 to TRBJ2-1; D perhaps matches TRBD1 (5 bases). The V end lost 5 bases, the J end lost 4 bases, and 18 bases lay between the germline ends. The CDR3 loop spans 16 amino acids. Germline values: CDR1 WSHSY, CDR2 SAAADI. The DNA of the CDR3 is TGCGCCAGCAGTTCCCCGGCGTTCGCAGGGTACAATGAGCAGTTCTTC. Amino acid sequence: CASSSPAFAGYNEQFF.

This clonotype has a single count. The chain employs TRBV7-2 and TRBJ2-1; the match to TRBD2 covers 7 bases. There are 13 residues in the CDR3. The germline CDR1 and CDR2 sequences are SGHTA and FQGNSA. The junction had 9 bases not matched to a gene; V was cut back by 5 bases and J by 11 bases. The CDR3 is CASSEGGDYQQFF. In DNA, the CDR3 is TGTGCCAGCAGCGAAGGAGGGGACTATCAGCAGTTCTTC.

Note on this clonotype: One end of the junction is discordant with germline, which a read error may explain. The gene calls are TRBV6-2 or TRBV6-3 and TRBJ2-3; D possibly corresponds to TRBD2 (7 bases). The end of the DNA fits TRBJ2-5 better, so the J call may be wrong. The CDR3 contains 14 residues. Germline CDR1 is MNHEY and CDR2 is SVGEGT. As DNA, the CDR3 is TGTGCGGGCCGCGGGGGCGTAGACGAAGATACCCAGTACTTC. It translates to CAGRGGVDEDTQYF.

The rearrangement links TRBV6-1 to TRBJ1-2; 9 nucleotides align to TRBD1. Germline assignment: CDR1 MNHNS and CDR2 SASEGT. After removal of 5 bases from V and 4 bases from J, the junction contained 8 bases not matched to a gene. The CDR3 totals 15 residues. CDR3 nucleotides: TGTGCCAGCAGTCCTACGGGACAGGGACTCTATGGCTACACCTTC. Its protein product is CASSPTGQGLYGYTF.

Only a few counts were recorded for this clonotype. V gene TRBV20-1 combines with J gene TRBJ2-1, with D unclear. Trimming left V 0 bases short and J 0 bases short, with 15 bases between. CDR1 is DFQATT and CDR2 is SNEGSKA in the germline V gene (reference sequence). This CDR3 has 17 amino acids. The DNA for the CDR3 is TGCAGTGCTAGAGATTCAATGGGCAGGAGCTCCTACAATGAGCAGTTCTTC. It translates to CSARDSMGRSSYNEQFF.

The V gene is TRBV6-2 or TRBV6-3, the J gene TRBJ1-1, with 9 bases identical to TRBD1. The V gene's germline CDR1 is MNHEY and CDR2 SVGEGT. The ends lost 6 bases at V and 5 bases at J; junction bases unmatched: 7. The CDR3 spans 14 residues. For the CDR3, the DNA is TGTGCCAGCAGCCGGACAGGGGCGCGAACTGAAGCTTTCTTT. It is translated as CASSRTGARTEAFF.

With regard to this clonotype: One junction end disagrees with the germline gene, perhaps due to a read error. This chain links TRBV7-7 with TRBJ2-3; D is undetermined. This CDR3 contains 13 residues. Germline V gives CDR1 SSHAT, CDR2 FNYEAQ (reference sequence). The CDR3 DNA sequence: TGTGCTAGCAGCTTACGACGGCAAGATACGCAGTATTTT. This encodes CASSLRRQDTQYF.

The count of this clonotype is one. The CDR3 reads CASRRTGGYEQYF. Written as DNA, the CDR3 is TGTGCCAGCCGCCGGACAGGGGGCTACGAGCAGTACTTC. The genes are TRBV11-3 and TRBJ2-7, with 10 bases matching TRBD1. CDR1 is SGHNT, CDR2 YENEEA, per germline. CDR3 size: 13 residues. V trimming: 8 bases; J trimming: 3 bases; junction bases outside the gene matches: 4.

This clonotype was detected a few times. It may be a read error: a sequence one base away is much more abundant. The conserved phenylalanine or tryptophan normally closing the CDR3 is absent here, so this likely arose from a read error. The genes are TRBV6-1 and TRBJ2-3; D may be TRBD2 (6 bases). The CDR3 contains 14 residues. Trimming pared 6 bases from V and 2 bases from J, leaving 12 bases between. Germline V gives CDR1 MNHNS, CDR2 SASEGT. CDR3: CASSTLAHTDTQYS. CDR3 nucleotides: TGTGCCAGCAGCACCCTAGCGCACACAGATACGCAGTATTCT.

This rearrangement joins TRBV6-1 to TRBJ2-3, with 7 positions matching TRBD2. There are 15 residues in the CDR3. The V gene's germline CDR1 is MNHNS and CDR2 SASEGT. Trimming took 1 base from V and 5 from J; bases not matched to a gene: 6. The CDR3 loop is CASSEGGGSQDTQYF. The CDR3, as DNA: TGTGCCAGCAGTGAAGGGGGCGGGAGCCAAGATACGCAGTATTTT.

By share, this clonotype ranks as medium-sized. The chain employs TRBV12-5 and TRBJ2-1, with 9 bases aligning to TRBD2. The CDR3 totals 17 residues. The germline V gene encodes CDR1 LGHNT and CDR2 FRNRAP. J was trimmed by 1 base and V by 4 bases; bases with no gene match: 8. The CDR3, as DNA: TGTGCTAGTGGTTCTCCCCGCCTAGCGGGATCCTACAATGAGCAGTTCTTC. Its protein product is CASGSPRLAGSYNEQFF.

Worth noting for this clonotype: One end of the junction fails to match germline, which may point to a read error. V and J are TRBV4-1 and TRBJ2-5, with D tentatively TRBD1 or TRBD2 (6 bases each). This CDR3 has 16 amino acids. Germline-derived CDR1 and CDR2 are MGHRA and YSYEKL. The CDR3 DNA reads TGCGCCAGCGGGGGGACCGGGGGCCGTGACCAAGAGACGCAGTACTTC. This encodes CASGGTGGRDQETQYF.

Comment on this clonotype: The limits of the CDR3 on the DNA are not certain, so only TCRdb's listed CDR3 is given. V usage is TRBV10-3 and J usage is TRBJ2-2; the table assigns TRBD1, which was not confirmed against the DNA. Germline V lookup: CDR1 ENHRY, CDR2 SYGVKD. Inclusive of both ends, the CDR3 amounts to 14 amino acids. CDR3 sequence reads: CPGRQAVGTGTLYF.

This clonotype came up many times. J is TRBJ1-4 and V is TRBV7-2; D not certain. The CDR3 extends over 12 amino acids. CDR1 is SGHTA, CDR2 FQGNSA, per germline. Deletions cut 3 bases from V and 7 bases from J, with 6 bases between. Here the CDR3 reads CASSLDREKLFF. The CDR3 DNA follows: TGTGCCAGCAGCTTGGACCGTGAAAAACTGTTTTTT.

The rearrangement joins TRBV27 to TRBJ2-1; 7 bases are shared with TRBD2. CDR1 is MNHEY, CDR2 SMNVEV, per germline (reference sequence). J lost 15 bases, V lost 5 bases, and 7 bases had no gene match. This CDR3 is built from 11 residues. For the CDR3, the DNA is TGTGCCAGCAGTGAACTAGCGTCCCTGTTCTTC. Translating gives CASSELASLFF.